This T cell receptor (beta chain) was recovered during a study of blood T cell repertoires in COVID-19. Turning to the study itself: PBMCs, B-cell-depleted T cells, or T cells were the source of the cDNA or gDNA that made up the material.

The CDR3 has 16 residues. Trimming left V 6 bases short and J 2 bases short, with 14 bases between. CDR1 and CDR2 (germline): SEHNR, FQNEAQ (reference sequence). In the authors' methods: The assay estimated nucleated cells by amplifying reference gene primers. Generated by immunoSEQ multiplex PCR, the TCRdb table keeps only in-frame clones and is missing some. V and J calls and clone size are those listed in that table; D and trimming were worked out from the DNA. The sample contains roughly 43,000 clones, about four fifths of which appear only once. The chain couples TRBV7-9 to TRBJ2-6; tentative D call: TRBD1 (5 bases). The sequence was obtained from a woman in her sixties or seventies with acute or convalescent COVID-19. The sample was peripheral blood. CDR3 region: CASRRTNSAGANVLTF. The DNA for the CDR3 is TGTGCCAGCAGACGGACAAATTCGGCTGGGGCCAACGTCCTGACTTTC.